This T cell receptor (beta chain) is drawn from a study of T cell clones after liver transplantation. The wider study: Samples came pre-transplant, pre-randomization before withdrawal, and post-randomization after withdrawal ended.

This clone was counted only a few times. Its antigen is not known. Distinct nucleotide sequences in the sample also encode this CDR3. The CDR3 has 15 residues. Per the germline V gene, CDR1 is MNHEY and CDR2 is SMNVEV (reference sequence). Trimming left V 4 bases short and J 1 base short, with 14 bases between. Some clones are missing from TCRdb's copy, which holds only in-frame ones; the method was immunoSEQ multiplex PCR. There are around 100,000 clones in the sample; roughly 80% occur only once, and 0.99% lies in the top ten. CD3+CD4+ and CD3+CD8+ cells were FACS-sorted from thawed unstimulated PBMCs. General study results and limits: Post-transplant, graft-donor-reactive CD4 TCRbeta sequences in blood dropped significantly in most of the 8 subjects.

This sequence was found in a human donor who received a liver transplant. The chain employs TRBV27 and TRBJ2-7, with TRBD1 as a possible D gene (5 bases). The sequences come from CD4+ T cells from blood, collected before liver transplant. This CDR3 reads CASSSPDRRSYEQYF. CDR3 DNA sequence: TGTGCCAGCAGTTCGCCCGACAGAAGGTCCTACGAGCAGTACTTC.